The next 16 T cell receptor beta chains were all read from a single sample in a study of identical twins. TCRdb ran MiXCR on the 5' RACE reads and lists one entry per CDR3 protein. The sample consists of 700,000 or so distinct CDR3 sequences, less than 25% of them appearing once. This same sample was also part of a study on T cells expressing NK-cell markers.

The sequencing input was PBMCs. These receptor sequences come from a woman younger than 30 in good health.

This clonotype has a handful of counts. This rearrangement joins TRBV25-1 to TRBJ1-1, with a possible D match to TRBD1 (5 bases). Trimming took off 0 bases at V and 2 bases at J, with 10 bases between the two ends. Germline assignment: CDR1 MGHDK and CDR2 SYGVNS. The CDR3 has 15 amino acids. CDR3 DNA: TGTGCCAGCAGTGAATATTGGGACGGAAACACTGAAGCTTTCTTT. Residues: CASSEYWDGNTEAFF.

The CDR3 loop is CASSLELLLSYNEQFF. Here the CDR3 DNA reads TGTGCCAGCAGCTTGGAGTTACTATTATCCTACAATGAGCAGTTCTTC. The V and J genes are TRBV5-5 and TRBJ2-1; no reliable D call. CDR3 size: 16 residues. Germline V gene data show CDR1 as SGHKS and CDR2 as YYEKEE (reference sequence). Trimming removed 0 bases at V and 1 base at J, with 11 bases between.

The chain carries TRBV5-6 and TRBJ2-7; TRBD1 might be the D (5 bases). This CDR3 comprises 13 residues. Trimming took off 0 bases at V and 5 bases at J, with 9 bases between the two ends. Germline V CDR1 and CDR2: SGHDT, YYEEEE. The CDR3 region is CASSLAQGHEQYF. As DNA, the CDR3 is TGTGCCAGCAGCTTGGCCCAGGGCCACGAGCAGTACTTC.

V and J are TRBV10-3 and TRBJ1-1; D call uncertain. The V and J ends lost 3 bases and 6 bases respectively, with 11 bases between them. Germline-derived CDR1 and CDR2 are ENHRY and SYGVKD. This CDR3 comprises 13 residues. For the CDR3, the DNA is TGTGCCATCAGTGATTCCAATGGGGCTGAAGCTTTCTTT. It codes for CAISDSNGAEAFF.

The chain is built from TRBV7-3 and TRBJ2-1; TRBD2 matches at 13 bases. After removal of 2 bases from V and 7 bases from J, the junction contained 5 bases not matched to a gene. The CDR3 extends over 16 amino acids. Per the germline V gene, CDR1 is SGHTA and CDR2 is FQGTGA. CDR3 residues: CASSLELAGGLNEQFF. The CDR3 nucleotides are TGTGCCAGCAGCTTAGAACTAGCGGGGGGGCTGAATGAGCAGTTCTTC.

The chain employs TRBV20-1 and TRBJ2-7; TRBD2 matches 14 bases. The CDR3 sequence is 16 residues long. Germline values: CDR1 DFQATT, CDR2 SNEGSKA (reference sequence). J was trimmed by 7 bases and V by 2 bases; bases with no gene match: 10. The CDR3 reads CSARPLTSGGAGEQYF. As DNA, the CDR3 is TGCAGTGCTAGACCTCTGACTAGCGGGGGGGCCGGAGAGCAGTACTTC.

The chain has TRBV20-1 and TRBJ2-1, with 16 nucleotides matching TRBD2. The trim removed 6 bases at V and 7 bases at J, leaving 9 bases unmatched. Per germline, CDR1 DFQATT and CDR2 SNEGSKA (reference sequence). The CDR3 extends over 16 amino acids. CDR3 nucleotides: TGCAGTGCCCTCGGGACTAGCGGGAGGGAGGTGAATGAGCAGTTCTTC. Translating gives CSALGTSGREVNEQFF.

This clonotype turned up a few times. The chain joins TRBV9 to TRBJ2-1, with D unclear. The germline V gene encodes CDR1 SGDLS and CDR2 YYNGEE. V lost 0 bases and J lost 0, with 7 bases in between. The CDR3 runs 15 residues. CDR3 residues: CASSVGRISYNEQFF. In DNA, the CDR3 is TGTGCCAGCAGCGTAGGACGGATCTCCTACAATGAGCAGTTCTTC.

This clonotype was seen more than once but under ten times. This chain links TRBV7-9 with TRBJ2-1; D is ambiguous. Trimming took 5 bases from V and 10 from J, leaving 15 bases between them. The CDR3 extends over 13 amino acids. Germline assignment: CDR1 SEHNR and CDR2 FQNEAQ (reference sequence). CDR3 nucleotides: TGTGCCAGCAGCACCCCATCCCTTGGGGAGCAGTTCTTC. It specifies CASSTPSLGEQFF.

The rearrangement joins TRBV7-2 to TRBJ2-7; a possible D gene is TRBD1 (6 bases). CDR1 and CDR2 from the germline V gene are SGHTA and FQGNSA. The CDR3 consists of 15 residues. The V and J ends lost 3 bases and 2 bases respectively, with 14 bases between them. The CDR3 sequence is CASSFTGLSAYEQYF. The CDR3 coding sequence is TGTGCCAGCAGCTTTACAGGGCTTTCCGCCTACGAGCAGTACTTC.

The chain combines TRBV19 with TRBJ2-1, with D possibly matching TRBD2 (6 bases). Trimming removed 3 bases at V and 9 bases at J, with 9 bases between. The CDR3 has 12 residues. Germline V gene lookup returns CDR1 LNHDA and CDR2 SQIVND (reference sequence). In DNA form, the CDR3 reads TGTGCCAGTAGTATCTGGCGGGGTGAGCAGTTCTTC. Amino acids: CASSIWRGEQFF.

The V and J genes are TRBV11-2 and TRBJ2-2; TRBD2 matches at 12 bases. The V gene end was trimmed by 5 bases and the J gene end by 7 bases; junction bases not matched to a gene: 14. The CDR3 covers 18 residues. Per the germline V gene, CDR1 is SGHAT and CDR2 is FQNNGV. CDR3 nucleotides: TGTGCCAGCAGCCCTATCACTCGGACTAGCGGGACTATCGGGGAGCTGTTTTTT. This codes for CASSPITRTSGTIGELFF.

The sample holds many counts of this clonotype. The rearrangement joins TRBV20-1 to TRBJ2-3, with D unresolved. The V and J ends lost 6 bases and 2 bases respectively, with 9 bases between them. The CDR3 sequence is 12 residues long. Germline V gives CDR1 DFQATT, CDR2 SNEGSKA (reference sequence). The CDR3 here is CSALPPTDTQYF. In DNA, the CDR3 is TGCAGTGCGCTGCCTCCCACAGATACGCAGTATTTT.

CDR3 in amino acids: CSPLRGADTQYF. The CDR3 nucleotides read TGCAGCCCCCTGCGGGGGGCAGATACGCAGTATTTT. This chain links TRBV20-1 with TRBJ2-3, with TRBD2 matching over 8 bases. Per the germline V gene, CDR1 is DFQATT and CDR2 is SNEGSKA (reference sequence). This CDR3 is 12 amino acids long.

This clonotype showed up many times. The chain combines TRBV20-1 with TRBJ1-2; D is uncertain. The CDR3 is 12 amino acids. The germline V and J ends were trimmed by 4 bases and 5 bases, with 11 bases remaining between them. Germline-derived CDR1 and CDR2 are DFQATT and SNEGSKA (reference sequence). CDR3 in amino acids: CSATTTRYGYTF. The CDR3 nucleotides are TGCAGTGCTACCACCACACGTTATGGCTACACCTTC.

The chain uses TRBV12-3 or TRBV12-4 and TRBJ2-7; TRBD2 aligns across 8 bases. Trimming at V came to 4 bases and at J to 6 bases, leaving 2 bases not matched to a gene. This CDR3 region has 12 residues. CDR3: CASSYGGGEQYF. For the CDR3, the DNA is TGTGCCAGCAGTTACGGGGGGGGCGAGCAGTACTTC.